This T cell receptor beta chain is drawn from a study of identical twins' blood T cells. The study, taken as a whole, reports: Shared CDR3 clonotype counts between two donors mainly tracked the product of their cloneset sizes, twins included.

For this clonotype: Its antigen is not known.

TCR cDNA libraries came from RNA via a modified published protocol. MiXCR, run by TCRdb on the 5' RACE reads, gives a single entry per CDR3 protein. Here the sample spans 300,000 to 400,000 distinct CDR3 sequences, about 28% being singletons. The source material was PBMCs. This sequence originates from a woman aged 18-49 years in good health.

CDR3 region: CASIEQIQPQHF. In DNA, the CDR3 is TGTGCCAGCATCGAACAGATTCAGCCCCAGCATTTT. The rearrangement uses TRBV7-6 and TRBJ1-5; D uncertain. The germline gives CDR1 SGHVS, CDR2 FNYEAQ. Trimming pared 7 bases from V and 6 bases from J, leaving 10 bases between. The CDR3 covers 12 residues.